The T cell receptor (beta chain) described here comes from a study of response to subunit inactivated influenza vaccine. The CDR3 is made up of 16 amino acids. Germline values: CDR1 LGHDT, CDR2 YNNKEL (reference sequence). V lost 3 bases and J lost 1, with 14 bases in between. Study-level results: A suggestion made by the authors is that each seasonal influenza vaccination recruits few new T cells.

This clonotype was seen more than once but under ten times. The antigen remains unidentified. Each CDR3 protein is one row after TCRdb ran MiXCR on the RT-PCR reads. Of about 150,000 distinct CDR3 sequences listed, about 10% are singletons. V and J are TRBV3-1 and TRBJ2-3, with D possibly TRBD1 on 6 matching bases. This specimen was CD8+ T cells sorted from PBMCs, taken less than 25 months after vaccination. This clonotype originated in a man aged 45 to 70 who received an inactivated influenza vaccine. The CDR3 sequence is CASSHIGQMGTDTQYF. The CDR3 region has the DNA TGTGCCAGCAGCCACATCGGACAGATGGGCACAGATACGCAGTATTTT.